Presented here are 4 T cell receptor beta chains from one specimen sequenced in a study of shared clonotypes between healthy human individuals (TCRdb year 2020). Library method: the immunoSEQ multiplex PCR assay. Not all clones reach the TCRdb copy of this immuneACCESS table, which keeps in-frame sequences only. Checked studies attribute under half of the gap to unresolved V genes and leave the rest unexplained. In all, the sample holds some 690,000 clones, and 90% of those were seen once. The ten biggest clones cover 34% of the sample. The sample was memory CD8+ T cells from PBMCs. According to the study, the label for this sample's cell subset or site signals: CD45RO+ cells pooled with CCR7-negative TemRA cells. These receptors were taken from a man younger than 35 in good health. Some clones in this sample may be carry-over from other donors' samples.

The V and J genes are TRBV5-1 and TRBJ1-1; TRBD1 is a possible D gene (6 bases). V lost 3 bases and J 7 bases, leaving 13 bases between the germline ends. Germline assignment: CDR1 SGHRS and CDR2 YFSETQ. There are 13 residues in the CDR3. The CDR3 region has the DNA TGCGCCAGCAGCTCCGGACAGTTATTTGAAGCTTTCTTT. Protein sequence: CASSSGQLFEAFF.

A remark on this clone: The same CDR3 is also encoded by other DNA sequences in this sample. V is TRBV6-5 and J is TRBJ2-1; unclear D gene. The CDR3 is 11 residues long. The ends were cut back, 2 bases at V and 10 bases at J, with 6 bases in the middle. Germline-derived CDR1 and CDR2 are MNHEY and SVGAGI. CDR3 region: CASSYASEQFF. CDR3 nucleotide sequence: TGTGCCAGCAGTTACGCCTCCGAGCAGTTCTTC.

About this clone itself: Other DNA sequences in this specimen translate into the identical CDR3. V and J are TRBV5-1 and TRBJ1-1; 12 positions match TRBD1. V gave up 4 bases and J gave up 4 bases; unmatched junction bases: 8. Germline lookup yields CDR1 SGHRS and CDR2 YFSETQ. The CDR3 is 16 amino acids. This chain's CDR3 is CASSRGTGGAGTEAFF. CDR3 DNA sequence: TGCGCCAGCAGCCGGGGGACAGGGGGCGCGGGCACTGAAGCTTTCTTT.

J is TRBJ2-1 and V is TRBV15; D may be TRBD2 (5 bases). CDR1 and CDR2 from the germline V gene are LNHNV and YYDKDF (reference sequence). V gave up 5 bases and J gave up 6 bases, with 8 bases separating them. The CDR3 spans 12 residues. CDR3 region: CATSRLANEQFF. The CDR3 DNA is TGTGCCACCAGCCGCCTAGCCAATGAGCAGTTCTTC.